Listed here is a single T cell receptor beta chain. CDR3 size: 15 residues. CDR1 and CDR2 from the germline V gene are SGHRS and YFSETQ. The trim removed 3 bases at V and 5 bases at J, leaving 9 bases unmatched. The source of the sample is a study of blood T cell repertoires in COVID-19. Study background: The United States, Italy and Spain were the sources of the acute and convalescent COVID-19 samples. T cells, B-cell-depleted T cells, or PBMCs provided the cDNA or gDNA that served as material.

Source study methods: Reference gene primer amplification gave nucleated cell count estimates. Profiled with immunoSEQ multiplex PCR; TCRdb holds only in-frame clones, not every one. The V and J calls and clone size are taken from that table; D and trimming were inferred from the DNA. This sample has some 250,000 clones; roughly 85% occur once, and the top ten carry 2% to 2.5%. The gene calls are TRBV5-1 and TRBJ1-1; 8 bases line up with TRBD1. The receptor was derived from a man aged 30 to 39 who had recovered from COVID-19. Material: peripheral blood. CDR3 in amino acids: CASSSAGQGRTEAFF. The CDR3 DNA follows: TGCGCCAGCAGCTCTGCTGGACAGGGAAGGACTGAAGCTTTCTTT.